This T cell receptor (beta chain) was recorded in a study of HIV-infected patients and healthy controls. V lost 3 bases, J lost 7 bases, and 7 bases lay in between. The CDR3 has 13 residues. Germline CDR1 and CDR2: MNHEY and SMNVEV (reference sequence). Each CDR3 protein gets one entry after TCRdb re-called the 5' RACE reads with MiXCR. Of about 67,000 distinct CDR3 sequences listed, about 16% were seen once; the top ten hold approximately 5%. This sequence was found in a human donor in good health. Sequenced: CD4+ T cells from blood. This rearrangement joins TRBV27 to TRBJ1-6; TRBD1 might be the D (5 bases). The DNA for the CDR3 is TGTGCCAGCAGTTTCAGGGAGAATTCACCCCTCCACTTT. The encoded protein is CASSFRENSPLHF.